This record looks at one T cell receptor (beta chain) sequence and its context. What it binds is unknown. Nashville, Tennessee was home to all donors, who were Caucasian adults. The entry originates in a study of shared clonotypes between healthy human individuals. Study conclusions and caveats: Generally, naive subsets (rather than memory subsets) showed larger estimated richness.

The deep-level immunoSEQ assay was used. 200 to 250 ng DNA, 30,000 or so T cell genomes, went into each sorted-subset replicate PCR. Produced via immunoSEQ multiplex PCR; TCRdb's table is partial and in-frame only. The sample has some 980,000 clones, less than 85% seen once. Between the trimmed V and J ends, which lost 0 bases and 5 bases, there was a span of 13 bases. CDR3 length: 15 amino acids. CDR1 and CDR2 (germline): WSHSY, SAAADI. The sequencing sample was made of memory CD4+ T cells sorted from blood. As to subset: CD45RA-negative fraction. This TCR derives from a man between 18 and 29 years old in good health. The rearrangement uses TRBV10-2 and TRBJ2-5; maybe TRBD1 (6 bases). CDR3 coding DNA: TGCGCCAGCAGTGAGTCGAGAACAGGGTCGGAGACCCAGTACTTC. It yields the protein CASSESRTGSETQYF.